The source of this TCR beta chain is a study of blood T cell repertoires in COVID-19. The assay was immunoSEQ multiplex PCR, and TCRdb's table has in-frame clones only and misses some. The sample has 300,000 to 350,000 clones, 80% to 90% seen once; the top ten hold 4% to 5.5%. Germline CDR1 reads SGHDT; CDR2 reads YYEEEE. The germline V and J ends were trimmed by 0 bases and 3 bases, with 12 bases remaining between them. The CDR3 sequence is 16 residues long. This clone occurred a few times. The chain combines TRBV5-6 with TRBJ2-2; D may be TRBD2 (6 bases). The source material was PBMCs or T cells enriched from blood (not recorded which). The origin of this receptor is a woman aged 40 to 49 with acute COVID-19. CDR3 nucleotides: TGTGCCAGCAGCTTGGTGGGCAGGGAGGACACCGGGGAGCTGTTTTTT. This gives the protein CASSLVGREDTGELFF.